The 16 T cell receptor beta chains reported below all come from one sample, sequenced in a study of T cell responses to AZD1222 COVID-19 vaccine. Libraries were prepared by immunoSEQ multiplex PCR; TCRdb keeps only in-frame clonotypes and omits some of them. The sample includes about 94,000 clones, 88% of them seen just once. The sample consisted of peripheral blood, taken 28 days after the second AZD1222 dose. The receptors shown here come from an adult who received the AZD1222 COVID-19 vaccine.

The chain is built from TRBV3-1 (or the pseudogene TRBV3-2) and TRBJ1-2, with a tentative D call TRBD1 (5 bases). Trimming took off 1 base at V and 3 bases at J, with 15 bases between the two ends. Germline CDR1 and CDR2: LGHDT and YNNKEL (reference sequence). The CDR3 covers 16 residues. The CDR3 protein is CASSQGPSRGHYGYTF. The CDR3 nucleotides are TGTGCCAGCAGCCAAGGCCCATCAAGGGGCCACTATGGCTACACCTTC.

V gene TRBV3-1 (or the pseudogene TRBV3-2) combines with J gene TRBJ1-4; D is unresolved. Trimming left V 4 bases short and J 10 bases short, with 10 bases between. Germline values: CDR1 LGHDT, CDR2 YNNKEL (reference sequence). The CDR3 extends over 12 amino acids. For the CDR3, the DNA is TGTGCCAGCAGCCTTGAAAAGGGAAAACTGTTTTTT. Its protein is CASSLEKGKLFF.

This chain links TRBV6-5 with TRBJ1-2, with 8 bases fitting TRBD1. V gave up 7 bases and J gave up 7 bases; unmatched junction bases: 14. Per germline, CDR1 MNHEY and CDR2 SVGAGI. This CDR3 spans 15 amino acids. Here the CDR3 DNA reads TGTGCCAGCACCCCACAAGCCGACAGGGGCGGTGGCTACACCTTC. Its protein product is CASTPQADRGGGYTF.

This clone was counted once. Here the CDR3 reads CASSYSGGYKETQYF. The CDR3 bases are TGTGCCAGCAGTTACTCGGGGGGGTATAAGGAGACCCAGTACTTC. The chain uses TRBV6-6 and TRBJ2-5, with 7 bases aligning to TRBD2. Germline CDR1 MNHNY, CDR2 SVGAGI (reference sequence). V trimming: 0 bases; J trimming: 5 bases; junction bases outside the gene matches: 6. This CDR3 has 15 residues.

This clone came up a few times. CDR3 sequence (DNA): TGCGCCAGCAGCCAAGCGGGCAGGGGAACCTATGGCTACACCTTC. Encoded protein: CASSQAGRGTYGYTF. This rearrangement joins TRBV4-1 to TRBJ1-2, with D possibly being TRBD1 (6 bases). CDR3 length equals 15 residues. Germline V CDR1 and CDR2: MGHRA, YSYEKL. The V end was cut by 1 base, the J end by 4 bases, with 13 bases between.

V and J are TRBV29-1 and TRBJ2-5; 7 nucleotides align to TRBD2. CDR3 length: 14 residues. The V gene end was trimmed by 0 bases and the J gene end by 4 bases; junction bases not matched to a gene: 5. Germline values: CDR1 SQVTM, CDR2 ANQGSEA. The CDR3 DNA reads as TGCAGCGTTGAAGAAGGGAGGGCCCGAGAGACCCAGTACTTC. The encoded protein is CSVEEGRARETQYF.

The chain uses TRBV11-3 and TRBJ2-1; 10 bases map to TRBD1. The V and J ends lost 0 bases and 10 bases, in that order; junction bases with no gene match: 12. The germline V gene encodes CDR1 SGHNT and CDR2 YENEEA. The CDR3 length is 17 residues. The DNA for the CDR3 is TGTGCCAGCAGCTTAGATTGGACAGGGGGTCTCACGGGAGAGCAGTTCTTC. This encodes CASSLDWTGGLTGEQFF.

This clone was observed a single time. The J gene is TRBJ1-6, the V gene TRBV2, with D perhaps matching TRBD1 (6 bases). Germline CDR1 SNHLY, CDR2 FYNNEI. The CDR3 runs to 12 residues. The V and J ends lost 7 bases and 10 bases respectively, with 11 bases between them. The CDR3 DNA sequence: TGTGCCAGCATTAAGGACAGCTCACCCCTCCACTTT. Translation gives CASIKDSSPLHF.

V and J are TRBV6-5 and TRBJ1-4; possibly TRBD1 for D (6 bases). CDR1 is MNHEY, CDR2 SVGAGI, per germline. The V end lost 1 base, the J end lost 2 bases, and 11 bases lay between the germline ends. The CDR3 covers 16 residues. The CDR3 spells CASSYFGGRTNEKLFF. DNA of the CDR3: TGTGCCAGCAGTTACTTCGGGGGCCGGACTAATGAAAAACTGTTTTTT.

This clone was found once. The chain combines TRBV15 with TRBJ2-2, with D possibly matching TRBD1 (6 bases). The CDR3 extends over 17 amino acids. V lost 1 base and J lost 4, with 16 bases in between. Germline CDR1 and CDR2: LNHNV and YYDKDF (reference sequence). The CDR3: CATSRGNLGHLTGELFF. The CDR3 bases are TGTGCCACCAGCAGAGGAAATTTGGGACACCTCACCGGGGAGCTGTTTTTT.

The chain carries TRBV6-7 and TRBJ1-5; 7 nucleotides agree with TRBD1. TRBV6-7 is filed as an ORF, its function uncertain. The CDR3 loop spans 15 amino acids. Trimming removed 0 bases from V and 4 bases from J; junction bases left unmatched: 3. CDR3 DNA: TGTGCCAGCAGTTACTCTGGGACAGCTAATCAGCCCCAGCATTTT. It codes for CASSYSGTANQPQHF.

The V and J genes are TRBV3-1 (or the pseudogene TRBV3-2) and TRBJ2-5, with D possibly matching TRBD2 (5 bases). Germline-derived CDR1 and CDR2 are LGHDT and YNNKEL (reference sequence). This CDR3 has 16 residues. V lost 7 bases and J 1 base, leaving 19 bases between the germline ends. CDR3 region: CASTRNSEAFQETQYF. The CDR3 coding sequence is TGTGCCAGCACCAGAAACTCGGAGGCATTCCAAGAGACCCAGTACTTC.

The chain uses TRBV5-1 and TRBJ2-7, with D tentatively TRBD1 (5 bases). The CDR3 spans 16 residues. Trimming took 4 bases from V and 2 from J, leaving 19 bases between them. The germline V gene has CDR1 SGHRS and CDR2 YFSETQ. DNA of the CDR3: TGCGCCAGCAGCCCTTACAGCAGGGATGCGGCCTACGAGCAGTACTTC. Its protein is CASSPYSRDAAYEQYF. The full variable domain, with the rest looked up from reference TRBV5-1 and TRBJ2-7, is KAGVTQTPRYLIKTRGQQVTLSCSPISGHRSVSWYQQTPGQGLQFLFEYFSETQRNKGNFPGRFSGRQFSNSRSEMNVSTLELGDSALYLCASSPYSRDAAYEQYFGPGTRLTVT.

The rearrangement uses TRBV7-9 and TRBJ2-7; D is unresolved. The CDR3 is 13 residues long. The germline V gene has CDR1 SEHNR and CDR2 FQNEAQ (reference sequence). Trimming removed 0 bases at V and 2 bases at J, with 5 bases between. DNA for the CDR3: TGTGCCAGCAGCTTAGCACAGACCTACGAGCAGTACTTC. Its protein is CASSLAQTYEQYF.

This clone was detected only once. V gene TRBV6-5 combines with J gene TRBJ1-5, with 7 bases lining up with TRBD1. With V trimmed by 11 bases and J by 1 base, 5 bases remained unmatched. The V gene's germline CDR1 is MNHEY and CDR2 SVGAGI. CDR3 length: 13 amino acids. CDR3 protein: CAVNRGSNQPQHF. Written as DNA, the CDR3 is TGTGCCGTTAACAGGGGCAGCAATCAGCCCCAGCATTTT.

This chain connects TRBV19 to TRBJ1-1; 8 bases line up with TRBD1. This CDR3 comprises 12 residues. V shed 10 bases, J shed 6 bases, and the junction held 7 bases outside the gene matches. CDR1 is LNHDA, CDR2 SQIVND, per germline (reference sequence). CDR3 coding DNA: TGTGCCACCCGAGACAGGGGCCCTGAAGCTTTCTTT. It translates to CATRDRGPEAFF.